The 24 T cell receptor beta chains listed next were all sequenced from one sample in a study of identical twins. TCRdb reanalysed the 5' RACE reads using MiXCR and keeps one entry per CDR3 protein. Of hundreds of thousands of distinct CDR3 sequences listed, over 8.5% were seen once; the top ten hold 0.98%. These data also formed part of another study, on yellow fever vaccine responses in identical twins.

Sequencing was done on a sample of PBMCs. The receptors come from a woman aged 18-35 years in good health.

The J gene is TRBJ2-3, the V gene TRBV11-2; D uncertain. The V and J ends lost 3 bases and 2 bases respectively, with 6 bases between them. Germline V gene lookup returns CDR1 SGHAT and CDR2 FQNNGV. This CDR3 contains 13 residues. DNA of the CDR3: TGTGCCAGCAGCTTGCGTTTCACAGATACGCAGTATTTT. Encoded protein: CASSLRFTDTQYF. Full variable domain (outside the CDR3, taken from reference TRBV11-2 and TRBJ2-3): EAGVAQSPRYKIIEKRQSVAFWCNPISGHATLYWYQQILGQGPKLLIQFQNNGVVDDSQLPKDRFSAERLKGVDSTLKIQPAKLEDSAVYLCASSLRFTDTQYFGPGTRLTVL.

This sequence joins TRBV25-1 and TRBJ2-3; 10 nucleotides match TRBD1. The germline CDR1 and CDR2 sequences are MGHDK and SYGVNS. The CDR3 runs to 13 residues. V trimming: 2 bases; J trimming: 10 bases; junction bases outside the gene matches: 3. The CDR3 protein is CASSERDRGAQYF. CDR3 nucleotide sequence: TGTGCCAGCAGTGAACGGGACAGGGGAGCGCAGTATTTT.

This clonotype has a handful of counts. V usage is TRBV7-3 and J usage is TRBJ2-1, with 7 bases lining up with TRBD2. Germline V CDR1 and CDR2: SGHTA, FQGTGA. J gave up 8 bases and V 1 base, and 8 bases lay outside the gene matches. The CDR3 totals 15 residues. The DNA of the CDR3 is TGTGCCAGCAGCTTAAACGGCCTTGGGGGGGATGAGCAGTTCTTC. Residues: CASSLNGLGGDEQFF.

The rearrangement uses TRBV20-1 and TRBJ2-4, with D possibly being TRBD1 (6 bases). Deletions cut 1 base from V and 1 base from J, with 17 bases between. The V gene's germline CDR1 is DFQATT and CDR2 SNEGSKA (reference sequence). The CDR3 covers 17 residues. CDR3 residues: CSARARDRLWAKNIQYF. CDR3 coding DNA: TGCAGTGCTAGAGCAAGAGACAGGCTTTGGGCCAAAAACATTCAGTACTTC.

This clonotype was counted at least ten times. The chain couples TRBV4-3 to TRBJ2-3, with TRBD2 matching 10 bases. The junction had 7 bases not matched to a gene; V was cut back by 0 bases and J by 4 bases. CDR3 length: 17 residues. Per germline, CDR1 LGHNA and CDR2 YSLEER. The CDR3 region is CASSQDGAGGPPDTQYF. Here the CDR3 DNA reads TGCGCCAGCAGCCAAGACGGAGCGGGAGGGCCTCCAGATACGCAGTATTTT.

Remarks on this clonotype: Mismatch with germline at one junction end may stem from a read error. The chain recombines TRBV5-4 with TRBJ2-1, with D tentatively TRBD1 (5 bases). The CDR3 runs 14 residues. Germline-derived CDR1 and CDR2 are SGHNT and YYREEE (reference sequence). CDR3 loop: CASSYYSTANVQFF. In DNA form, the CDR3 reads TGTGCCAGCAGCTACTACTCGACAGCAAATGTGCAGTTCTTC.

This chain links TRBV7-6 with TRBJ2-3; unclear D gene. Between the trimmed V and J ends, which lost 5 bases and 2 bases, there was a span of 5 bases. Looked up from germline, CDR1 is SGHVS and CDR2 is FNYEAQ. The CDR3 contains 12 residues. The CDR3 reads CASSHYTDTQYF. Written as DNA, the CDR3 is TGTGCCAGCAGCCATTACACAGATACGCAGTATTTT. The full variable domain, its missing parts supplied by reference TRBV7-6 and TRBJ2-3, is GAGVSQSPRYKVTKRGQDVALRCDPISGHVSLYWYRQALGQGPEFLTYFNYEAQQDKSGLPNDRFSAERPEGSISTLTIQRTEQRDSAMYRCASSHYTDTQYFGPGTRLTVL.

This clonotype turned up a few times. The chain joins TRBV20-1 to TRBJ2-7, with D tentatively TRBD1 (5 bases). The CDR3 runs 13 residues. Germline CDR1 is DFQATT and CDR2 is SNEGSKA (reference sequence). Trimming took off 5 bases at V and 0 bases at J, with 11 bases between the two ends. CDR3 in amino acids: CSAPTGASYEQYF. For the CDR3, the DNA is TGCAGTGCTCCGACTGGGGCCTCCTACGAGCAGTACTTC.

This clonotype occurred a few times. V gene TRBV5-6 combines with J gene TRBJ1-4; D ambiguous. Trimming took off 2 bases at V and 12 bases at J, with 11 bases between the two ends. The CDR3 runs 12 residues. Germline-derived CDR1 and CDR2 are SGHDT and YYEEEE. CDR3 DNA sequence: TGTGCCAGCAGCTTTTCAGGCGCCGAACTGTTTTTT. Translation gives CASSFSGAELFF.

This clonotype was detected many times. The V gene is TRBV28, the J gene TRBJ2-3; a weak D match, TRBD2 (6 bases). Germline assignment: CDR1 MDHEN and CDR2 SYDVKM. V dropped 7 bases and J dropped 4 bases, with 18 bases sitting between them. CDR3 length: 15 amino acids. CDR3 sequence (DNA): TGTGCCAGCATTCTCGGGACTGCCAGGCCAGATACGCAGTATTTT. Its translation: CASILGTARPDTQYF.

The chain uses TRBV20-1 and TRBJ2-4; D may be TRBD1 or TRBD2 (5 bases each). V was trimmed by 4 bases and J by 5 bases, leaving 15 bases between them. Germline V gene lookup returns CDR1 DFQATT and CDR2 SNEGSKA (reference sequence). The CDR3 spans 14 residues. CDR3: CSAIVNRGQNIQYF. CDR3 in DNA: TGCAGTGCTATCGTGAACCGGGGCCAAAACATTCAGTACTTC.

This clonotype has more than one count but fewer than ten. CDR3 coding DNA: TGTGCTAGTGGCTACAGGGATGAAGCTTTCTTT. It encodes CASGYRDEAFF. The chain links TRBV12-5 to TRBJ1-1; TRBD1 is a possible D gene (6 bases). Germline CDR1 LGHNT, CDR2 FRNRAP. CDR3 length: 11 amino acids. The V and J ends lost 6 bases and 7 bases respectively, with 9 bases between them.

This clonotype was observed a handful of times. V gene TRBV5-1 combines with J gene TRBJ1-3; TRBD1 matches 7 bases. The junction had 10 bases not matched to a gene; V was cut back by 7 bases and J by 3 bases. Germline CDR1 reads SGHRS; CDR2 reads YFSETQ. The CDR3 totals 15 residues. For the CDR3, the DNA is TGCGCCAGCGCCTCTTCTGGGACAGTTGGAAACACCATATATTTT. This encodes CASASSGTVGNTIYF.

This clonotype occurred a few times. This chain connects TRBV28 to TRBJ2-5; D may match TRBD1 or TRBD2 (5 bases each). This CDR3 spans 15 amino acids. Trimming took off 4 bases at V and 3 bases at J, with 15 bases between the two ends. Germline V gene data show CDR1 as MDHEN and CDR2 as SYDVKM. The CDR3 DNA sequence: TGTGCCAGCAGTTCAGCGAGTGGGGGAAAAGAGACCCAGTACTTC. It encodes CASSSASGGKETQYF.

This clonotype was observed at least ten times. The J gene is TRBJ2-3, the V gene TRBV20-1; D is unresolved. V lost 3 bases to trimming and J lost 4 bases, with 8 bases between them. Germline V gene data show CDR1 as DFQATT and CDR2 as SNEGSKA (reference sequence). CDR3 length: 12 residues. CDR3 DNA: TGCAGTGCTAGGTATTCCCCAGATACGCAGTATTTT. Amino acid sequence: CSARYSPDTQYF.

This clonotype was detected only a few times. V usage is TRBV11-2 and J usage is TRBJ2-1; D is perhaps TRBD2 (6 bases). Germline V gene lookup returns CDR1 SGHAT and CDR2 FQNNGV. The germline V and J ends were trimmed by 5 bases and 4 bases, with 15 bases remaining between them. The CDR3 length is 15 residues. Here the CDR3 reads CASSPRSSGYNEQFF. The CDR3 nucleotides are TGTGCCAGCAGCCCCCGGAGTAGCGGATACAATGAGCAGTTCTTC.

The chain is built from TRBV7-2 and TRBJ2-5; the match to TRBD1 covers 9 bases. This CDR3 contains 15 residues. Germline assignment: CDR1 SGHTA and CDR2 FQGNSA. After removal of 3 bases from V and 8 bases from J, the junction contained 10 bases not matched to a gene. The CDR3 DNA sequence: TGTGCCAGCAGCTTTTCAGGGGACAGGGATCCTACCCAGTACTTC. The encoded protein is CASSFSGDRDPTQYF.

The chain carries TRBV7-3 and TRBJ2-2; D unclear. Germline loops: CDR1 SGHTA, CDR2 FQGTGA. Between the trimmed V and J ends, which lost 7 bases and 4 bases, there was a span of 13 bases. This CDR3 is 14 amino acids long. Here the CDR3 DNA reads TGTGCCAGCACCTTTAATCCATCCACCGGGGAGCTGTTTTTT. Protein sequence: CASTFNPSTGELFF.

The CDR3 DNA reads as TGCGCCAGCAGCTTGGTGGACCGGGTAGAGACCCAGTACTTC. This sequence encodes CASSLVDRVETQYF. The chain uses TRBV5-1 and TRBJ2-5; D is undetermined. Trimming took 0 bases from V and 4 from J, leaving 10 bases between them. The germline V gene encodes CDR1 SGHRS and CDR2 YFSETQ. This CDR3 comprises 14 residues.

This clonotype was counted at least ten times. This CDR3 reads CASSPWTASGNTIYF. The CDR3 DNA reads TGTGCCAGCAGCCCCTGGACAGCCTCTGGAAACACCATATATTTT. V gene TRBV3-1 combines with J gene TRBJ1-3; perhaps TRBD1 as D (6 bases). Trimming pared 4 bases from V and 0 bases from J, leaving 10 bases between. The CDR3 extends over 15 amino acids. CDR1 and CDR2 from the germline V gene are LGHDT and YNNKEL (reference sequence).

This clonotype was counted ten times or more. The V call is TRBV6-5, the J call TRBJ2-1, with a possible D match to TRBD2 (6 bases). The germline V and J ends were trimmed by 8 bases and 8 bases, with 10 bases remaining between them. The germline CDR1 and CDR2 sequences are MNHEY and SVGAGI. The CDR3 spans 11 residues. CDR3 nucleotides: TGTGCCAGCCGGCGGGAAGATGAGCAGTTCTTC. Its protein is CASRREDEQFF.

The V gene is TRBV20-1, the J gene TRBJ2-1, with 7 bases aligning to TRBD2. Trimming took 0 bases from V and 2 from J; bases not matched to a gene: 4. Germline V CDR1 and CDR2: DFQATT, SNEGSKA (reference sequence). The CDR3 extends over 15 amino acids. The CDR3 DNA follows: TGCAGTGCTAGAGATCAGGGACTACCCTACAATGAGCAGTTCTTC. Translated, it gives CSARDQGLPYNEQFF.

V gene TRBV7-2 combines with J gene TRBJ2-7; 12 bases align to TRBD2. After removal of 5 bases from V and 4 bases from J, the junction contained 9 bases not matched to a gene. This CDR3 comprises 16 residues. The germline gives CDR1 SGHTA, CDR2 FQGNSA. In DNA form, the CDR3 reads TGTGCCAGCAGCCCCCCTACTAGCGGGAGGTGGTACGAGCAGTACTTC. The encoded protein is CASSPPTSGRWYEQYF.

This clonotype appeared many times. The chain has TRBV29-1 and TRBJ1-1, with D uncertain. CDR3 length: 15 amino acids. V dropped 4 bases and J dropped 0 bases, with 15 bases sitting between them. Germline values: CDR1 SQVTM, CDR2 ANQGSEA. CDR3 in amino acids: CSVVAYVKVNTEAFF. The CDR3 DNA is TGCAGCGTTGTTGCGTACGTAAAAGTGAACACTGAAGCTTTCTTT.